A selection of T cell receptor beta chains follows, all from one sample in a study of beta chain features in type 1 diabetes. TCRdb keeps only in-frame clones here, not all; method: immunoSEQ multiplex PCR. Among around 690,000 clones listed, 9.5% to 15% were seen once. Sequenced material: naive CD4+ T cells from blood. The receptors shown here come from a man aged 25 to 40 with type 1 diabetes. Both conserved end residues are part of each CDR3. Each record gives: D gene, CDR3 length, J gene, V gene, clone size, CDR3 protein, CDR3 DNA. D genes are given only for firm matches. Only part of the rows carry a size: once, few, many, or a class if the clone is expanded.

d_gene: TRBD1
len: 16
j_gene: TRBJ2-1
v_gene: TRBV18
abundance: few
CDR3aa: CASSPIRTGTRNEQFF
CDR3nt: TGTGCCAGCTCACCAATTCGGACAGGGACAAGAAATGAGCAGTTCTTC

d_gene: -
len: 14
j_gene: TRBJ2-7
v_gene: TRBV5-1
abundance: -
CDR3aa: CASSSTGNAYEQYF
CDR3nt: TGCGCCAGCAGCTCAACAGGGAACGCCTACGAGCAGTACTTC

d_gene: TRBD2
len: 16
j_gene: TRBJ2-2
v_gene: TRBV4-3
abundance: few
CDR3aa: CASSQEAGARTGELFF
CDR3nt: TGCGCCAGCAGCCAAGAAGCGGGGGCACGGACCGGGGAGCTGTTTTTT

d_gene: -
len: 14
j_gene: TRBJ1-5
v_gene: TRBV7-9
abundance: -
CDR3aa: CASSIAGGNQPQHF
CDR3nt: TGTGCCAGCAGCATCGCGGGGGGAAATCAGCCCCAGCATTTT

d_gene: -
len: 14
j_gene: TRBJ1-6
v_gene: TRBV7-8
abundance: few
CDR3aa: CASGGSLRVSPLHF
CDR3nt: TGTGCCAGCGGCGGAAGTCTAAGGGTTTCACCCCTCCACTTT

d_gene: -
len: 16
j_gene: TRBJ1-4
v_gene: TRBV4-3
abundance: few
CDR3aa: CASSQETGSGLEKLFF
CDR3nt: TGCGCCAGCAGCCAGGAGACAGGATCGGGACTTGAAAAACTGTTTTTT

d_gene: -
len: 13
j_gene: TRBJ1-5
v_gene: TRBV7-9
abundance: few
CDR3aa: CASSSEGDQPQHF
CDR3nt: TGTGCCAGCAGCAGCGAGGGAGATCAGCCCCAGCATTTT

d_gene: -
len: 20
j_gene: TRBJ1-5
v_gene: TRBV7-2
abundance: few
CDR3aa: CASSLATADRGRYSNQPQHF
CDR3nt: TGTGCCAGCAGCTTAGCTACGGCCGATCGAGGGAGATATAGCAATCAGCCCCAGCATTTT

d_gene: -
len: 13
j_gene: TRBJ2-6
v_gene: TRBV9
abundance: -
CDR3aa: CASSVPGANVLTF
CDR3nt: TGTGCCAGCAGCGTCCCCGGGGCCAACGTCCTGACTTTC

d_gene: -
len: 14
j_gene: TRBJ1-4
v_gene: TRBV4-3
abundance: few
CDR3aa: CASSQTGRNEKLFF
CDR3nt: TGCGCCAGCAGCCAAACAGGGAGAAATGAAAAACTGTTTTTT

d_gene: -
len: 11
j_gene: TRBJ1-5
v_gene: TRBV4-2
abundance: -
CDR3aa: CASTDYQPQHF
CDR3nt: TGTGCCAGCACTGATTATCAGCCCCAGCATTTT

d_gene: -
len: 14
j_gene: TRBJ2-7
v_gene: TRBV2
abundance: -
CDR3aa: CASSEQGTPYEQYF
CDR3nt: TGTGCCAGCAGTGAACAGGGCACCCCCTACGAGCAGTACTTC

d_gene: TRBD1
len: 13
j_gene: TRBJ2-7
v_gene: TRBV5-1
abundance: -
CDR3aa: CASSGTDSYEQYF
CDR3nt: TGCGCCAGCAGCGGGACAGACTCCTACGAGCAGTACTTC

d_gene: TRBD1
len: 17
j_gene: TRBJ2-5
v_gene: TRBV25-1
abundance: few
CDR3aa: CASSDQRLTGGAETQYF
CDR3nt: TGTGCCAGCAGTGACCAAAGACTTACAGGGGGCGCAGAGACCCAGTACTTC

d_gene: -
len: 13
j_gene: TRBJ1-1
v_gene: TRBV7-3
abundance: few
CDR3aa: CASRLTANTEAFF
CDR3nt: TGTGCCAGCAGACTTACAGCGAACACTGAAGCTTTCTTT

d_gene: -
len: 15
j_gene: TRBJ1-5
v_gene: TRBV10-3
abundance: -
CDR3aa: CAISQDSGRDQPQHF
CDR3nt: TGTGCCATCAGTCAGGACTCGGGCCGGGATCAGCCCCAGCATTTT

d_gene: TRBD1
len: 15
j_gene: TRBJ1-2
v_gene: TRBV14
abundance: few
CDR3aa: CASSRSGGYDYGYTF
CDR3nt: TGTGCCAGCAGCCGTTCAGGGGGTTACGACTATGGCTACACCTTC

d_gene: TRBD1
len: 15
j_gene: TRBJ1-2
v_gene: TRBV5-1
abundance: -
CDR3aa: CASSTRQGISYGYTF
CDR3nt: TGCGCCAGCAGCACTCGACAGGGGATTAGCTATGGCTACACCTTC

d_gene: -
len: 12
j_gene: TRBJ2-1
v_gene: TRBV2
abundance: few
CDR3aa: CASRAAYNEQFF
CDR3nt: TGTGCCAGCCGGGCAGCTTACAATGAGCAGTTCTTC

d_gene: -
len: 16
j_gene: TRBJ1-1
v_gene: TRBV11-1
abundance: -
CDR3aa: CASSLVPGKGNTEAFF
CDR3nt: TGTGCCAGCAGCTTAGTACCAGGGAAGGGGAACACTGAAGCTTTCTTT

d_gene: -
len: 11
j_gene: TRBJ1-2
v_gene: TRBV2
abundance: few
CDR3aa: CASTYNYGYTF
CDR3nt: TGTGCCAGCACGTATAACTATGGCTACACCTTC

d_gene: -
len: 15
j_gene: TRBJ1-2
v_gene: TRBV2
abundance: -
CDR3aa: CASKSQANTNYGYTF
CDR3nt: TGTGCCAGCAAATCACAGGCAAATACTAACTATGGCTACACCTTC

d_gene: TRBD1
len: 14
j_gene: TRBJ2-1
v_gene: TRBV7-9
abundance: -
CDR3aa: CASSGTGGYNEQFF
CDR3nt: TGTGCCAGCAGTGGGACAGGGGGCTACAATGAGCAGTTCTTC

d_gene: -
len: 12
j_gene: TRBJ2-1
v_gene: TRBV7-8
abundance: -
CDR3aa: CASSLAGAEQFF
CDR3nt: TGTGCCAGCAGCTTAGCAGGGGCTGAGCAGTTCTTC

d_gene: -
len: 13
j_gene: TRBJ1-1
v_gene: TRBV2
abundance: -
CDR3aa: CASSESRNTEAFF
CDR3nt: TGTGCCAGCAGTGAGTCGAGGAACACTGAAGCTTTCTTT

d_gene: TRBD1
len: 18
j_gene: TRBJ1-5
v_gene: TRBV27
abundance: -
CDR3aa: CASSLYPSGTGSNQPQHF
CDR3nt: TGTGCCAGCAGTTTATACCCATCCGGGACAGGTAGCAATCAGCCCCAGCATTTT

d_gene: -
len: 12
j_gene: TRBJ2-5
v_gene: TRBV2
abundance: -
CDR3aa: CASTGRRETQYF
CDR3nt: TGTGCCAGCACGGGTCGGAGAGAGACCCAGTACTTC

d_gene: TRBD1
len: 16
j_gene: TRBJ2-1
v_gene: TRBV7-8
abundance: -
CDR3aa: CASSLVGQGKSDEQFF
CDR3nt: TGTGCCAGCAGCTTAGTAGGACAGGGTAAGAGCGATGAGCAGTTCTTC

d_gene: -
len: 15
j_gene: TRBJ2-7
v_gene: TRBV19
abundance: few
CDR3aa: CASSRRSGSSYEQYF
CDR3nt: TGTGCCAGTAGTCGTAGATCTGGGAGCTCCTACGAGCAGTACTTC

d_gene: -
len: 14
j_gene: TRBJ2-7
v_gene: TRBV30
abundance: -
CDR3aa: CAWKPAGFSYEQYF
CDR3nt: TGTGCCTGGAAACCGGCGGGTTTCTCCTACGAGCAGTACTTC

d_gene: -
len: 15
j_gene: TRBJ1-2
v_gene: TRBV5-6
abundance: few
CDR3aa: CASSLVGRPNYGYTF
CDR3nt: TGTGCCAGCAGCTTGGTAGGGCGCCCTAACTATGGCTACACCTTC

d_gene: -
len: 10
j_gene: TRBJ1-2
v_gene: TRBV29-1
abundance: -
CDR3aa: CSVGGYGYTF
CDR3nt: TGCAGCGTGGGGGGATACGGCTACACCTTC

d_gene: -
len: 15
j_gene: TRBJ1-3
v_gene: TRBV11-3
abundance: few
CDR3aa: CASSWAGTSGNTIYF
CDR3nt: TGTGCCAGCAGCTGGGCCGGAACCTCTGGAAACACCATATATTTT

d_gene: -
len: 16
j_gene: TRBJ2-1
v_gene: TRBV2
abundance: few
CDR3aa: CASSKDRDFSYNEQFF
CDR3nt: TGTGCCAGCAGTAAAGACCGGGACTTCAGTTACAATGAGCAGTTCTTC

d_gene: TRBD1
len: 15
j_gene: TRBJ2-5
v_gene: TRBV7-2
abundance: few
CDR3aa: CASSQDRVVRETQYF
CDR3nt: TGTGCCAGCAGCCAGGACAGGGTCGTTAGGGAGACCCAGTACTTC